This T cell receptor beta chain was sequenced for a study of neurological immune-mediated disorders. Every sequencing run produced over 190 million TCR-beta sequences, and the sequences from any one run covered 15-18 subjects. TCRdb processed the 5' RACE reads anew with MiXCR; each CDR3 protein has one entry. The data hold roughly 34,000 distinct CDR3 sequences, with 13% observed a single time. Documented time point: longitudinal time-point 2. Study-wide results and caveats: HTLV-1-associated myelopathy ranked highest for TCR clonal expansion and multiple sclerosis lowest, beneath healthy controls.

In germline, CDR1 is DFQATT, CDR2 SNEGSKA (reference sequence). The CDR3 extends over 17 amino acids. With respect to this clonotype: What it recognizes is unknown. Germline and junction disagree at one end, which may indicate a read error.

What was sequenced was PBMCs. This clonotype was sampled from a woman aged 40 to 50 in good health. The gene calls are TRBV20-1 and TRBJ2-1; TRBD2 is a possible D gene (6 bases). The CDR3 loop is CSARDGSGTFSYNEQFF. CDR3 nucleotide sequence: TGTAGTGCTAGAGATGGCTCCGGGACTTTCTCCTACAATGAGCAGTTCTTC.